This TCR beta chain appears in the sequencing data of a study of metastatic and nonmetastatic thyroid tumors. Study background: Repertoire data that came from the blood and tumor or nodule tissue of malignant and benign thyroid patients were compared.

This clone was seen ten or more times. Its antigen is currently unknown. None of the patients had undergone any treatment ahead of thyroid surgery. This CDR3 comprises 12 residues. V shed 5 bases, J shed 10 bases, and the junction held 7 bases outside the gene matches. CDR1 and CDR2 (germline): SEHNR, FQNEAQ (reference sequence). TCRdb reanalyzed the PCR reads via MiXCR. The table has 25,000 to 35,000 clones, roughly 4.2% seen once. Findings of the study overall: Significantly greater TCR beta diversity was reportedly found in malignant thyroid tumors than in benign nodules (in blood and tumor).

This TCR came from a female donor with papillary thyroid cancer or a benign thyroid nodule (not recorded which). Some clones in this sample may be carry-over from other donors' samples. The gene calls are TRBV7-9 and TRBJ2-7; 8 bases line up with TRBD1. The sample comprised blood. This chain's CDR3 is CASSGGQGVQYF. The CDR3, as DNA: TGTGCCAGCAGCGGCGGACAGGGAGTCCAGTACTTC.